The 6 T cell receptor beta chains presented below share a single source sample, sequenced in a study of Ad26.COV2.S vaccination and SARS-CoV-2 variants. Specified treatment: around 19 received Ad26.COV2.S at low or high dose, single or two shots; about five received placebo; per-sample allocation not given. Collection of samples fell on day 63 after the first vaccine or placebo injection. Profiling relied on immunoSEQ multiplex PCR, and the TCRdb table lists in-frame clones only, not all of them. Of roughly 250,000 clones listed, around 85% are singletons. The source was peripheral blood, collected in a trial of Ad26.COV2.S vaccine versus placebo. These receptors came from a person between 18 and 65 years old who received the Ad26.COV2.S COVID-19 vaccine or a placebo.

The sample holds one count of this clone. The chain uses TRBV7-2 and TRBJ2-3, with D unresolved. The germline V and J ends were trimmed by 7 bases and 5 bases, with 16 bases remaining between them. This CDR3 contains 14 residues. Germline V gene data show CDR1 as SGHTA and CDR2 as FQGNSA. CDR3 sequence reads: CASTLKPPGDTQYF. The CDR3 DNA reads as TGTGCCAGCACCTTGAAGCCACCTGGAGATACGCAGTATTTT.

V is TRBV7-2 and J is TRBJ2-7, with D possibly TRBD2 on 7 matching bases. V was clipped by 1 base and J by 5 bases, with 15 bases between them. The CDR3 runs 15 residues. Germline CDR1 reads SGHTA; CDR2 reads FQGNSA. CDR3 sequence reads: CASSLVLGGRDEQYF. The CDR3 region has the DNA TGTGCCAGCAGCTTAGTTCTGGGGGGGCGGGACGAGCAGTACTTC.

With respect to this clone: Distinct nucleotide sequences in the sample also encode this CDR3. The J gene is TRBJ1-5, the V gene TRBV6-5; possible D gene TRBD1, 6 bases. Germline CDR1 MNHEY, CDR2 SVGAGI. Trimming cost V 2 bases and J 1 base, with 6 bases left between them. CDR3 length equals 14 residues. The CDR3 spells CASSYQGSNQPQHF. In nucleotides, the CDR3 is TGTGCCAGCAGTTACCAGGGGAGCAATCAGCCCCAGCATTTT.

This chain joins TRBV4-2 and TRBJ1-2; tentative D call: TRBD1 (5 bases). Trimming removed 4 bases from V and 2 bases from J, with 17 bases in between. Germline V lookup: CDR1 LGHNA, CDR2 YNFKEQ. This CDR3 comprises 16 residues. The CDR3 DNA reads TGTGCCAGCAGCCGACCCCCGGGACTGTACAACTATGGCTACACCTTC. Its translation: CASSRPPGLYNYGYTF.

The gene calls are TRBV4-3 and TRBJ2-3; TRBD1 matches 10 bases. Germline V gene lookup returns CDR1 LGHNA and CDR2 YSLEER. This CDR3 contains 16 residues. Trimming removed 2 bases from V and 7 bases from J; junction bases left unmatched: 9. As DNA, the CDR3 is TGCGCCAGCAGCCAACGGCGGGACAGGGGTGCGAATACGCAGTATTTT. Its protein is CASSQRRDRGANTQYF.

The V call is TRBV5-1, the J call TRBJ1-2, with a possible D match to TRBD1 (5 bases). The V and J ends lost 1 base and 0 bases respectively, with 25 bases between them. This CDR3 comprises 20 residues. Germline CDR1 reads SGHRS; CDR2 reads YFSETQ. The CDR3 loop is CASSLSLWRQKRPSNYGYTF. The DNA of the CDR3 is TGCGCCAGCAGCTTGAGTCTATGGAGACAGAAAAGACCATCTAACTATGGCTACACCTTC.